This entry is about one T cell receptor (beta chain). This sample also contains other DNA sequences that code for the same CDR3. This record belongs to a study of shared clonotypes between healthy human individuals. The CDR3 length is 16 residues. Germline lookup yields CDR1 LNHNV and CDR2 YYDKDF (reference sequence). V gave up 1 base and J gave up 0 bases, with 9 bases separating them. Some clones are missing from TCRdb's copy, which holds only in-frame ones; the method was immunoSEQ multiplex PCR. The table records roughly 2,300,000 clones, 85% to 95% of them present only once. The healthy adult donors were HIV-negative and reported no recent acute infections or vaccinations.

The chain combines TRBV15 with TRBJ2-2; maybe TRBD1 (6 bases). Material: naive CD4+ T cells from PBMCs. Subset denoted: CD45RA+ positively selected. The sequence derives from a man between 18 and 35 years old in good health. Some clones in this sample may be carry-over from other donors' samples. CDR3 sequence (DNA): TGTGCCACCAGCAGAGGGAACAGGGCGAACACCGGGGAGCTGTTTTTT. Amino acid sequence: CATSRGNRANTGELFF.